The clone carrying this T cell receptor beta chain was recorded many times. Its antigen is currently unknown. Germline trimming cut 5 bases from V and 3 bases from J; bases unmatched to any gene: 2. This CDR3 region has 14 residues. Every individual TCR cDNA molecule carried its own unique molecular identifier, which allowed correction of PCR and sequencing errors. In TCRdb, the 5' RACE reads were re-called with MiXCR into one record per CDR3 protein. The profile shows 35,000 to 55,000 distinct CDR3 sequences, 6% to 7.5% of them singletons. The sample comes from a study of spatial heterogeneity in lung cancer. Study-level background: Raw reads contained each unique TCR and UMI combination more than ten times on average.

Study findings and constraints: The study found ubiquitous expanded tumor TCRs in blood more at resection than follow-up.

Regarding time point: sample taken at primary tumor resection. The study sequenced unsorted whole RNA from tumor, nontumor lung or frozen PBMC. The clonotype originates from a female donor with early-stage non-small cell lung cancer. The input for sequencing was PBMCs, taken at surgery. The chain combines TRBV12-3 or TRBV12-4 with TRBJ2-5, with 11 bases identical to TRBD1. The CDR3 is CASSPGQGEETQYF. The CDR3 nucleotides read TGTGCCAGCAGTCCGGGACAGGGGGAAGAGACCCAGTACTTC.